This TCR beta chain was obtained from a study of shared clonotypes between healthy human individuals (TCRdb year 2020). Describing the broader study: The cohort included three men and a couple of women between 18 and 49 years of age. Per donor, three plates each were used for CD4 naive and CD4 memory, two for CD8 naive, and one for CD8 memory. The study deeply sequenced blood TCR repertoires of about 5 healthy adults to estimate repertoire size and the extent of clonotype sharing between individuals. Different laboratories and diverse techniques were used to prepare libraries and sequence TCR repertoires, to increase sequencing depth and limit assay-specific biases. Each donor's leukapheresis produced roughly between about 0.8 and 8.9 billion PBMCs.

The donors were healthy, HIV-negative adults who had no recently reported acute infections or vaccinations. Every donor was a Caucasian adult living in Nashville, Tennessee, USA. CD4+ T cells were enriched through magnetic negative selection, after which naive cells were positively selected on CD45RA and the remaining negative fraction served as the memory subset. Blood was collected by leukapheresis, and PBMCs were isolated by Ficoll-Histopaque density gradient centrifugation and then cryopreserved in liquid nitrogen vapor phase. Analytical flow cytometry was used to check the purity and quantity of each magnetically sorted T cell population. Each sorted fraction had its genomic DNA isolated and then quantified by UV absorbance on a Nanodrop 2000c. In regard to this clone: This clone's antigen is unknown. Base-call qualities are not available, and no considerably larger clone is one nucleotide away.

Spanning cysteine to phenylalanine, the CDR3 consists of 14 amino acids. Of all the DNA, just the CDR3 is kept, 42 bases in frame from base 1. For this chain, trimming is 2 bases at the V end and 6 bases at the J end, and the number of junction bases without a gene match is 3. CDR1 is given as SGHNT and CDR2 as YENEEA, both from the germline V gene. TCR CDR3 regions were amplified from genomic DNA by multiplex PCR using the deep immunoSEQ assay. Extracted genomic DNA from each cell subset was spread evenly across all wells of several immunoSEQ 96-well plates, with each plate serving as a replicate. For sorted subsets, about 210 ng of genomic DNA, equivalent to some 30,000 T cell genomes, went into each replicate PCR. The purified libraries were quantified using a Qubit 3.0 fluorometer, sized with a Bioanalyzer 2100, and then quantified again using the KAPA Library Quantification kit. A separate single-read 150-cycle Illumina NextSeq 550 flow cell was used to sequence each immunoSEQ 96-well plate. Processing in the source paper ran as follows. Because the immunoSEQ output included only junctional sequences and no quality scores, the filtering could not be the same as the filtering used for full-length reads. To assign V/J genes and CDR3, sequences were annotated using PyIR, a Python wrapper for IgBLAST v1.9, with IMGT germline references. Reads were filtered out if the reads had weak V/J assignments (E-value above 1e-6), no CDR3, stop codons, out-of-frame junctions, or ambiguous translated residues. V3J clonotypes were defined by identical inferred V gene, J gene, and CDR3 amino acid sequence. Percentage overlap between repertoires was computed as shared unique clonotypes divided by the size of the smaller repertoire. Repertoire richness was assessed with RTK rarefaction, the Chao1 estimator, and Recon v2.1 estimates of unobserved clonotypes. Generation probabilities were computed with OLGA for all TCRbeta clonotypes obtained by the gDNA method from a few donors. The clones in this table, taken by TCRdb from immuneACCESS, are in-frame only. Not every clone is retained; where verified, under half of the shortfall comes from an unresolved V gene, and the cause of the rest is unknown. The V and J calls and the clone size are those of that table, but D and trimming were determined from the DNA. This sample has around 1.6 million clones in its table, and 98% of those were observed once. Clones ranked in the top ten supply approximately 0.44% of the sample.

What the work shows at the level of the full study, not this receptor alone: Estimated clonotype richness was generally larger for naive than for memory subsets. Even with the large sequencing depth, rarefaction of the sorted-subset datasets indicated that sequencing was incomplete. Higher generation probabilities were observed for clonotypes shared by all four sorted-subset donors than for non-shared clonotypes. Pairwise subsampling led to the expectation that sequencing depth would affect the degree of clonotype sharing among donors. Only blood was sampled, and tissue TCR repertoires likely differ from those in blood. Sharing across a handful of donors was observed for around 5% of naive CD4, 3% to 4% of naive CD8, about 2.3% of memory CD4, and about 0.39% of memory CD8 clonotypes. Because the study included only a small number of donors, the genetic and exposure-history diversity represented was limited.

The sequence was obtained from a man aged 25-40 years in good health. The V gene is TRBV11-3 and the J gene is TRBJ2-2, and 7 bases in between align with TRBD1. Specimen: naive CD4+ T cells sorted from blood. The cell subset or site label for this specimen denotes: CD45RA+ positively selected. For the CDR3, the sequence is CASSLYRGAGELFF. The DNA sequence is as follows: TGTGCCAGCAGCTTATACAGGGGAGCCGGGGAGCTGTTTTTT. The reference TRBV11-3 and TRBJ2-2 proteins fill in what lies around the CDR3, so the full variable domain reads EAGVVQSPRYKIIEKKQPVAFWCNPISGHNTLYWYLQNLGQGPELLIRYENEEAVDDSQLPKDRFSAERLKGVDSTLKIQPAELGDSAVYLCASSLYRGAGELFFGEGSRLTVL.